This passage covers 24 T cell receptor beta chains from one sample sequenced in a study of blood T cell repertoires in COVID-19. The data were produced by immunoSEQ multiplex PCR, yet TCRdb's version contains in-frame clones alone and is incomplete. The sample has 190,000 or so clones; nearly 90% are singletons. The sample taken for sequencing was peripheral blood. The receptors come from a man between 45 and 60 years old with acute or convalescent COVID-19.

V usage is TRBV7-2 and J usage is TRBJ1-2; 7 positions agree with TRBD1. The V segment lost 5 bases and the J segment 6 bases; nucleotides outside the gene matches: 6. Germline CDR1 and CDR2: SGHTA and FQGNSA. CDR3 length: 13 amino acids. The CDR3 sequence: CASSDRQGHGYTF. The CDR3 DNA is TGTGCCAGCAGCGACCGACAGGGTCATGGCTACACCTTC.

This clone was observed once. This rearrangement joins TRBV27 to TRBJ2-7; tentative D call: TRBD2 (6 bases). V was trimmed by 3 bases and J by 0 bases, leaving 9 bases between them. Germline V gene lookup returns CDR1 MNHEY and CDR2 SMNVEV (reference sequence). The CDR3 length is 14 residues. The CDR3 coding sequence is TGTGCCAGCAGTTTGGGCGGGATCTCCTACGAGCAGTACTTC. Protein sequence: CASSLGGISYEQYF.

The chain combines TRBV14 with TRBJ2-7; weak D call: TRBD1 (6 bases). The germline V gene has CDR1 SGHDN and CDR2 FVKESK. Trimming pared 3 bases from V and 7 bases from J, leaving 16 bases between. The CDR3 loop spans 14 amino acids. CDR3 loop: CASSHRQEFYEQYF. For the CDR3, the DNA is TGTGCCAGCAGCCACCGACAGGAGTTCTATGAGCAGTACTTC.

V is TRBV7-8 and J is TRBJ2-3; D remains ambiguous. CDR1 is SGHVS and CDR2 is FQNEAQ in the germline V gene. The V end lost 1 base, the J end lost 5 bases, and 10 bases lay between the germline ends. This CDR3 has 14 residues. CDR3 in DNA: TGTGCCAGCAGCTTAGTCCGCATCAGAGATACGCAGTATTTT. It codes for CASSLVRIRDTQYF.

The chain employs TRBV4-1 and TRBJ1-3; D is uncertain. CDR1 is MGHRA, CDR2 YSYEKL, per germline. The V gene lost 0 bases and the J gene lost 0 bases, with 12 bases spanning the gap. This CDR3 comprises 17 residues. CDR3 DNA sequence: TGCGCCAGCAGCCAAGATCACGGACTCTTCTCTGGAAACACCATATATTTT. Its protein is CASSQDHGLFSGNTIYF.

V and J are TRBV15 and TRBJ1-3; the match to TRBD1 covers 9 bases. Losses at the gene ends were 2 bases for V and 7 bases for J; bases not matched to a gene: 6. The CDR3 is made up of 15 amino acids. Germline lookup yields CDR1 LNHNV and CDR2 YYDKDF (reference sequence). This CDR3 reads CATSRSGTGRNTIYF. In DNA form, the CDR3 reads TGTGCCACCAGCAGATCAGGGACAGGGCGGAACACCATATATTTT.

The V and J genes are TRBV5-8 and TRBJ1-1; TRBD1 might be the D (6 bases). V was cut by 2 bases and J by 0 bases, with 17 bases left in between. The CDR3 totals 17 residues. Germline V gene sequence: CDR1 SGHTS, CDR2 YDEGEE. DNA of the CDR3: TGTGCCAGCAGCTTTTTAGGACAGTCCCAAATGAACACTGAAGCTTTCTTT. Translated: CASSFLGQSQMNTEAFF. The variable domain in full, with the rest retrieved from reference TRBV5-8 and TRBJ1-1, is EAGVTQSPTHLIKTRGQQATLRCSPISGHTSVYWYQQALGLGLQFLLWYDEGEERNRGNFPPRFSGRQFPNYSSELNVNALELEDSALYLCASSFLGQSQMNTEAFFGQGTRLTVV.

The J gene is TRBJ2-7, the V gene TRBV30; TRBD2 agrees at 8 bases. Germline CDR1 GTSNPN, CDR2 SVGIG (reference sequence). The ends lost 2 bases at V and 0 bases at J; junction bases unmatched: 3. CDR3 length: 14 residues. The CDR3 DNA is TGTGCCTGGAGTCGGGGGGGGTCCTCCTACGAGCAGTACGTC. This sequence encodes CAWSRGGSSYEQYV.

The chain has TRBV6-6 and TRBJ1-5; the D is unclear. Germline-derived CDR1 and CDR2 are MNHNY and SVGAGI (reference sequence). V lost 6 bases and J lost 0, with 9 bases in between. CDR3 size: 14 residues. The CDR3, as DNA: TGTGCCAGCAGCTTGTCCAGTAGCAATCAGCCCCAGCATTTT. Its protein is CASSLSSSNQPQHF.

V usage is TRBV23-1 and J usage is TRBJ2-3, with D perhaps TRBD1 (6 bases). Being an ORF, TRBV23-1 has a function that is uncertain. V was cut by 6 bases and J by 6 bases, with 16 bases left in between. This CDR3 has 14 residues. Here the CDR3 DNA reads TGCGCCAGCAGAAACAGGGATCCGTGGGATACGCAGTATTTT. Protein sequence: CASRNRDPWDTQYF.

V and J are TRBV19 and TRBJ1-5; D is unclear. The V end was cut by 6 bases, the J end by 5 bases, with 8 bases between. Germline lookup yields CDR1 LNHDA and CDR2 SQIVND (reference sequence). This CDR3 region has 12 residues. The CDR3 here is CASREEYQPQHF. The CDR3 nucleotides read TGTGCCAGTAGGGAGGAGTATCAGCCCCAGCATTTT.

V usage is TRBV28 and J usage is TRBJ1-5; 12 positions match TRBD1. J gave up 1 base and V 3 bases, and 7 bases lay outside the gene matches. This CDR3 is built from 18 residues. The germline gives CDR1 MDHEN, CDR2 SYDVKM. The CDR3 DNA reads TGTGCCAGCAGTTTCCCCGGGACAGGGGGCAGGAGCAATCAGCCCCAGCATTTT. Protein sequence: CASSFPGTGGRSNQPQHF.

The chain has TRBV7-2 and TRBJ1-2; D gene unclear. The germline gives CDR1 SGHTA, CDR2 FQGNSA. V shed 4 bases and J shed 0 bases, with 6 bases lying between them. This CDR3 is 13 amino acids long. The CDR3 DNA sequence: TGTGCCAGCAGCTCTCAGGCTAACTATGGCTACACCTTC. Its protein is CASSSQANYGYTF.

This clone was seen ten or more times. V and J are TRBV12-3 or TRBV12-4 and TRBJ1-2; 8 positions match TRBD1. Trimming cost V 10 bases and J 7 bases; bases outside gene matches: 8. The CDR3 is 12 amino acids. CDR3: CATYDRGGGYTF. The CDR3 DNA is TGTGCCACATACGACAGGGGCGGTGGCTACACCTTC.

The rearrangement joins TRBV18 to TRBJ2-2; no reliable D call. V was pared by 6 bases and J by 0 bases, with 11 bases between. The germline V gene encodes CDR1 KGHSH and CDR2 LQKENI. This CDR3 spans 15 amino acids. This chain's CDR3 is CASSTGTANTGELFF. CDR3 DNA: TGTGCCAGCTCCACCGGTACAGCGAACACCGGGGAGCTGTTTTTT.

The J gene is TRBJ1-1, the V gene TRBV19; a weak D match, TRBD1 (6 bases). Trimming removed 3 bases at V and 0 bases at J, with 11 bases between. Germline CDR1 is LNHDA and CDR2 is SQIVND (reference sequence). This CDR3 contains 15 residues. The CDR3 here is CASSIPGTLNTEAFF. In nucleotides, the CDR3 is TGTGCCAGTAGTATCCCCGGGACATTGAACACTGAAGCTTTCTTT.

The J gene is TRBJ1-3, the V gene TRBV7-2, with 9 bases identical to TRBD1. Germline loops: CDR1 SGHTA, CDR2 FQGNSA. V lost 5 bases to trimming and J lost 7 bases; unmatched junction nucleotides: 6. This CDR3 is 14 amino acids long. CDR3 bases: TGTGCCAGCAGCCTGGGACAGGGTATCAACACCATATATTTT. Translating it yields CASSLGQGINTIYF.

The genes are TRBV28 and TRBJ1-4, with 8 bases aligning to TRBD1. The junction had 9 bases not matched to a gene; V was cut back by 7 bases and J by 8 bases. The CDR3 totals 14 residues. Per germline, CDR1 MDHEN and CDR2 SYDVKM. The CDR3 nucleotides read TGTGCCAGCACTGACAGGGGAAGAGGGGAAAAACTGTTTTTT. Translation: CASTDRGRGEKLFF.

The chain links TRBV5-6 to TRBJ1-5; D is ambiguous. The CDR3 covers 13 residues. Germline CDR1 SGHDT, CDR2 YYEEEE. Trimming left V 4 bases short and J 11 bases short, with 16 bases between. Here the CDR3 reads CASSMGPTQSQHF. Here the CDR3 DNA reads TGTGCCAGCAGCATGGGCCCCACCCAGTCCCAGCATTTT.

The V and J genes are TRBV19 and TRBJ1-2; D possibly corresponds to TRBD1 (5 bases). V was shortened by 6 bases and J by 2 bases, with 16 bases between the two germline ends. Germline CDR1 LNHDA, CDR2 SQIVND (reference sequence). The CDR3 totals 15 residues. The CDR3 region has the DNA TGTGCCAGTAGCTGGCGGGGCGCTCGAAACTATGGCTACACCTTC. Protein product: CASSWRGARNYGYTF.

This chain links TRBV27 with TRBJ2-7; 7 bases line up with TRBD1. Germline lookup yields CDR1 MNHEY and CDR2 SMNVEV (reference sequence). Trimming removed 1 base from V and 3 bases from J; junction bases left unmatched: 6. This CDR3 region has 15 residues. CDR3 nucleotides: TGTGCCAGCAGTTTATGGGCAGGGGGTTTCTACGAGCAGTACTTC. The encoded protein is CASSLWAGGFYEQYF.

The V and J genes are TRBV12-3 or TRBV12-4 and TRBJ1-1; D unresolved. Trimming pared 3 bases from V and 1 base from J, leaving 6 bases between. This CDR3 has 13 residues. The CDR3 reads CASSLEENTEAFF. Written as DNA, the CDR3 is TGTGCCAGCAGTTTGGAGGAGAACACTGAAGCTTTCTTT.

This chain links TRBV2 with TRBJ1-4; a possible D gene is TRBD1 (5 bases). V dropped 8 bases and J dropped 11 bases, with 9 bases sitting between them. In germline, CDR1 is SNHLY, CDR2 FYNNEI. The CDR3 is 10 amino acids. The CDR3 DNA reads TGTGCCAGCGGCCGACAGAAACTGTTTTTT. It encodes CASGRQKLFF.

The genes are TRBV13 and TRBJ2-7; 8 positions agree with TRBD2. This CDR3 has 14 amino acids. J was trimmed by 2 bases and V by 3 bases; bases with no gene match: 3. CDR1 PRHDT and CDR2 FYEKMQ come from the germline V gene (reference sequence). This CDR3 is CASSLRTSTYEQYF. In nucleotides, the CDR3 is TGTGCCAGCAGCTTGCGGACTAGCACCTACGAGCAGTACTTC.